This TCR beta chain was sequenced for a study of T cell changes during pregnancy in multiple sclerosis. Libraries were prepared by immunoSEQ multiplex PCR; TCRdb keeps only in-frame clonotypes and omits some of them. The data show approximately 41,000 clones, approximately 94% seen once. The CDR3 covers 14 residues. CDR1 MNHNY and CDR2 SVGAGI come from the germline V gene (reference sequence). The V segment lost 8 bases and the J segment 7 bases; nucleotides outside the gene matches: 11. The genes are TRBV6-6 and TRBJ2-7; 10 bases are a match to TRBD1. The receptor's source is a female donor with multiple sclerosis, enrolled in a pregnancy study. The specimen was CD8+ T cells from peripheral blood mononuclear cells, collected in the third trimester of pregnancy. Written as DNA, the CDR3 is TGTGCCAGCGACTACGGGACAGGGGATGGGGAGCAGTACTTC. Its protein is CASDYGTGDGEQYF.